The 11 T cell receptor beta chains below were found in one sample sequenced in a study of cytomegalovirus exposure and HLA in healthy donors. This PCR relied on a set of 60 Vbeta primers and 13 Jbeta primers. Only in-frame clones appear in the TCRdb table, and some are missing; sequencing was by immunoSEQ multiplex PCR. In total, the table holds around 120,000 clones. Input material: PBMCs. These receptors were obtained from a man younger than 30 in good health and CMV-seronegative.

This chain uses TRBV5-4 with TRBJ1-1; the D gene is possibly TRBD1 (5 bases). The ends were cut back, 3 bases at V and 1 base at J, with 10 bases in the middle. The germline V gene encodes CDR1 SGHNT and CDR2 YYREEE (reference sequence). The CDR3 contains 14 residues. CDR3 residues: CASSSLGGNTEAFF. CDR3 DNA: TGTGCCAGCAGCTCCCTGGGGGGGAACACTGAAGCTTTCTTT.

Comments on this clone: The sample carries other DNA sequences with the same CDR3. For the CDR3, the DNA is TGTGCCAGCAGCCTCCCGGGCACTGAAGCTTTCTTT. Amino acids: CASSLPGTEAFF. The rearrangement links TRBV11-2 to TRBJ1-1; D is ambiguous. The CDR3 totals 12 residues. Per the germline V gene, CDR1 is SGHAT and CDR2 is FQNNGV. Trimming took off 5 bases at V and 4 bases at J, with 8 bases between the two ends.

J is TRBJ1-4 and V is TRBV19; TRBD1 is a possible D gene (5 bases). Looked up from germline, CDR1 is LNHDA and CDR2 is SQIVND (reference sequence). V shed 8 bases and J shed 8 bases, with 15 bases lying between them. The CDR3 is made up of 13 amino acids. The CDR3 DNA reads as TGTGCCAGTTTACAGGCCTACGGAGAAAAACTGTTTTTT. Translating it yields CASLQAYGEKLFF. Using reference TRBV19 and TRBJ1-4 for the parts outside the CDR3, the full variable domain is DGGITQSPKYLFRKEGQNVTLSCEQNLNHDAMYWYRQDPGQGLRLIYYSQIVNDFQKGDIAEGYSVSREKKESFPLTVTSAQKNPTAFYLCASLQAYGEKLFFGSGTQLSVL.

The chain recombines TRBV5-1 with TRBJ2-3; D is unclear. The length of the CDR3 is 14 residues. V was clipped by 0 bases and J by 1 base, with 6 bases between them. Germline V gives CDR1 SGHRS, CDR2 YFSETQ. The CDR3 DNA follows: TGCGCCAGCAGCTTGGGACAACGCACAGATACGCAGTATTTT. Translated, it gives CASSLGQRTDTQYF.

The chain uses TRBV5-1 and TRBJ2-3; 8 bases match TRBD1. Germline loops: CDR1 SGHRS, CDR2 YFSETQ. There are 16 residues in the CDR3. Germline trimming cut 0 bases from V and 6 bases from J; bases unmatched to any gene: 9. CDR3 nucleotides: TGCGCCAGCAGCTTGGGACAGGGGCTCGATTGGGATACGCAGTATTTT. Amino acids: CASSLGQGLDWDTQYF.

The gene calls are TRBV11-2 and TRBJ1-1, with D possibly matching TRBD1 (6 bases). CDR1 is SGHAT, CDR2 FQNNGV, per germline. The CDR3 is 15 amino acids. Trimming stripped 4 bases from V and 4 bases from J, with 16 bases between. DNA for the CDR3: TGTGCCAGCAGCTCTAAACAGGGTGTGGGCACTGAAGCTTTCTTT. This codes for CASSSKQGVGTEAFF.

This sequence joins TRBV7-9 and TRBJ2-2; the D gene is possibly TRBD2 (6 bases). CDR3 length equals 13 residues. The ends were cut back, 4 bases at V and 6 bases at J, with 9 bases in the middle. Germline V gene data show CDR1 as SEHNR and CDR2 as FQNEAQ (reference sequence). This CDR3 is CASSSGVAGELFF. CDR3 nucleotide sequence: TGTGCCAGCAGCTCGGGGGTGGCCGGGGAGCTGTTTTTT.

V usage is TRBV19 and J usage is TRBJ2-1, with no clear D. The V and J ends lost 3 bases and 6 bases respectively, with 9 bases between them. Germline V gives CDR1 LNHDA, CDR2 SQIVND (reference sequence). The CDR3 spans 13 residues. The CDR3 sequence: CASSMGRSNEQFF. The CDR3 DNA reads TGTGCCAGTAGTATGGGCCGTAGCAATGAGCAGTTCTTC.

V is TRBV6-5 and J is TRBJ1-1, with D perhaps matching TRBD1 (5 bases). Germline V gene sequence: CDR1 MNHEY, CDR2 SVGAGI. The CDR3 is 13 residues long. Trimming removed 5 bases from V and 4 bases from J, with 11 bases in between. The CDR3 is CASSLGQGTEAFF. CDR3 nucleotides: TGTGCCAGCAGTCTCGGACAAGGCACTGAAGCTTTCTTT.

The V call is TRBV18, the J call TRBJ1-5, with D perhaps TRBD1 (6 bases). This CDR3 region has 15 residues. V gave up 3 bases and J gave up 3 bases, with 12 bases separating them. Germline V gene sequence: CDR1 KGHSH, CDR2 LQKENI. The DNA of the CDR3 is TGTGCCAGCTCACCCGACAGGACCTACAATCAGCCCCAGCATTTT. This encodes CASSPDRTYNQPQHF.

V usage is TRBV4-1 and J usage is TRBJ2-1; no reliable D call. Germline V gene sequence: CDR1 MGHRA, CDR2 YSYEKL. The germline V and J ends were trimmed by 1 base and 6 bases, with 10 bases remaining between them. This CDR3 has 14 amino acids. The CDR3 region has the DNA TGCGCCAGCAGCCAAGTATCAGTGGCCAATGAGCAGTTCTTC. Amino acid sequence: CASSQVSVANEQFF.